The next 8 T cell receptor beta chains were all read from a single sample in a study of CD8 T cells in Susac syndrome. RNA amounts of roughly 0.45 to 1 ug underwent reverse transcription with random hexamers. TCRdb ran MiXCR on the immunoSEQ multiplex PCR reads and lists one entry per CDR3 protein. Of approximately 300,000 distinct CDR3 sequences listed, almost 85% were seen once; the top ten hold approximately 0.2%. The material sequenced was CD8+ T cells from PBMCs. The receptors shown here come from a human donor with multiple sclerosis.

The chain is built from TRBV20-1 and TRBJ2-5, with 8 nucleotides matching TRBD1. The V gene end was trimmed by 0 bases and the J gene end by 4 bases; junction bases not matched to a gene: 10. In germline, CDR1 is DFQATT, CDR2 SNEGSKA (reference sequence). The CDR3 sequence is 16 residues long. CDR3 in DNA: TGCAGTGCTAGAGACCCCTTCCAGGGGGCTGGAGAGACCCAGTACTTC. Translation: CSARDPFQGAGETQYF.

The chain carries TRBV19 and TRBJ2-2; D not resolved. Per the germline V gene, CDR1 is LNHDA and CDR2 is SQIVND (reference sequence). The CDR3 covers 16 residues. The V gene lost 4 bases and the J gene lost 0 bases, with 12 bases spanning the gap. The CDR3 spells CASSTQTGSNTGELFF. The CDR3 DNA is TGTGCCAGTAGTACCCAGACCGGCTCGAACACCGGGGAGCTGTTTTTT.

The V and J genes are TRBV19 and TRBJ1-2; 9 nucleotides align to TRBD1. This CDR3 has 17 amino acids. Germline assignment: CDR1 LNHDA and CDR2 SQIVND (reference sequence). With 5 bases clipped from V and 1 base from J, the junction kept 11 bases outside the gene matches. The CDR3 here is CASSPEGTGRSNYGYTF. The CDR3 DNA is TGTGCCAGTAGTCCGGAGGGGACAGGGAGGAGTAACTATGGCTACACCTTC.

This chain links TRBV7-2 with TRBJ2-7, with 7 bases matching TRBD2. J lost 5 bases, V lost 0 bases, and 4 bases had no gene match. The V gene's germline CDR1 is SGHTA and CDR2 FQGNSA. The CDR3 runs 14 residues. The CDR3: CASSLAGGSHEQYF. CDR3 DNA: TGTGCCAGCAGCTTAGCTGGCGGGAGTCACGAGCAGTACTTC.

This clonotype was found once. The CDR3 is CASSIDHHRSTEAFF. CDR3 coding DNA: TGTGCCAGTAGTATAGACCACCACAGGAGCACTGAAGCTTTCTTT. This chain connects TRBV19 to TRBJ1-1; D perhaps matches TRBD1 (5 bases). Germline V gene data show CDR1 as LNHDA and CDR2 as SQIVND (reference sequence). The ends were cut back, 0 bases at V and 4 bases at J, with 12 bases in the middle. The CDR3 sequence is 15 residues long.

The CDR3 DNA follows: TGCAGTGCTAGAGATCGAGGGGGACTAGCGGGCATGGATGAGCAGTTCTTC. Translation gives CSARDRGGLAGMDEQFF. The chain couples TRBV20-1 to TRBJ2-1; 12 bases agree with TRBD2. Germline CDR1 is DFQATT and CDR2 is SNEGSKA (reference sequence). V lost 0 bases, J lost 8 bases, and 11 bases stayed unmatched. The length of the CDR3 is 17 residues.

The gene calls are TRBV9 and TRBJ2-7, with TRBD2 identical over 11 bases. CDR1 SGDLS and CDR2 YYNGEE come from the germline V gene. CDR3 length: 16 amino acids. Losses at the gene ends were 3 bases for V and 5 bases for J; bases not matched to a gene: 10. The CDR3 here is CASSARPGTSGHEQYF. The CDR3 DNA is TGTGCCAGCAGCGCCCGACCCGGGACTAGCGGCCACGAGCAGTACTTC.

The genes are TRBV5-1 and TRBJ1-1; TRBD1 might be the D (6 bases). The CDR3 sequence is 13 residues long. The V and J ends lost 7 bases and 4 bases respectively, with 14 bases between them. CDR1 is SGHRS and CDR2 is YFSETQ in the germline V gene. The CDR3 protein is CASAQGGGTEAFF. The CDR3 DNA sequence: TGCGCCAGCGCCCAAGGGGGAGGCACTGAAGCTTTCTTT.